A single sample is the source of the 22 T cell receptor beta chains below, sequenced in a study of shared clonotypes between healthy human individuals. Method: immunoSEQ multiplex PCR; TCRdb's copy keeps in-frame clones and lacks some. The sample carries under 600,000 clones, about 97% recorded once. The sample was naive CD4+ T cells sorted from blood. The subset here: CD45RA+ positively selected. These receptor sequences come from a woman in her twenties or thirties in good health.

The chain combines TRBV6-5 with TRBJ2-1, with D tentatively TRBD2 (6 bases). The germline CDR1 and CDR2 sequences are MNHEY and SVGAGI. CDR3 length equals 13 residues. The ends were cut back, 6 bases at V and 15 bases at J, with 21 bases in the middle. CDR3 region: CASRTGGNWSWFF. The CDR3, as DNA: TGTGCCAGCAGAACAGGAGGGAATTGGAGTTGGTTCTTC.

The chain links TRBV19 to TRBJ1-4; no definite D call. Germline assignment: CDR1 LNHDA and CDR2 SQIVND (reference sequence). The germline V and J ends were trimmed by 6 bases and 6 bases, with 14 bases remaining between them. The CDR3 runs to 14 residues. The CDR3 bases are TGTGCCAGTAGCCGTTCGCCGGCTTATGAAAAACTGTTTTTT. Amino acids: CASSRSPAYEKLFF.

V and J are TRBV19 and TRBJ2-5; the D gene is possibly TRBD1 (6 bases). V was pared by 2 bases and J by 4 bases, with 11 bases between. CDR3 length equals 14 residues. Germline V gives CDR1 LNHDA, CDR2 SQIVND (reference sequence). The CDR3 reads CASSIQGKAETQYF. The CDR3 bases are TGTGCCAGTAGTATACAGGGGAAAGCAGAGACCCAGTACTTC.

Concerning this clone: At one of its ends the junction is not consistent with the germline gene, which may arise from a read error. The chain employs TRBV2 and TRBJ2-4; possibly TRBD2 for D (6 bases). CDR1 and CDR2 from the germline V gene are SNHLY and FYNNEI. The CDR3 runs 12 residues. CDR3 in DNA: TGTGCCAGCAGTGAACGGGAGTATATCATAGACTTC. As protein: CASSEREYIIDF.

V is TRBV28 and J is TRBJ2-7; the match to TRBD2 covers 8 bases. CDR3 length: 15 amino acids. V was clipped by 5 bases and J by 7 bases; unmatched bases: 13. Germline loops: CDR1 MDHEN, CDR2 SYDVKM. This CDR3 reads CASSPSSGSLREQYF. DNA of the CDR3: TGTGCCAGCAGTCCTTCTAGCGGGTCCTTGAGGGAGCAGTACTTC.

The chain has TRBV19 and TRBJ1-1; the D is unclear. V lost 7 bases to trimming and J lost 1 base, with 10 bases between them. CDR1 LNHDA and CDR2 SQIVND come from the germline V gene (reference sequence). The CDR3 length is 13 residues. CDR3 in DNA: TGTGCCAGTACCCGACATCCGAACACTGAAGCTTTCTTT. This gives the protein CASTRHPNTEAFF.

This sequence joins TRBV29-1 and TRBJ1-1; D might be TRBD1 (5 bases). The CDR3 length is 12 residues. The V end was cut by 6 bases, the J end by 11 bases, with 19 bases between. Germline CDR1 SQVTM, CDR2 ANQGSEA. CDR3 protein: CSVATESWGAFF. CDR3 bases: TGCAGCGTCGCTACCGAAAGTTGGGGGGCTTTCTTT.

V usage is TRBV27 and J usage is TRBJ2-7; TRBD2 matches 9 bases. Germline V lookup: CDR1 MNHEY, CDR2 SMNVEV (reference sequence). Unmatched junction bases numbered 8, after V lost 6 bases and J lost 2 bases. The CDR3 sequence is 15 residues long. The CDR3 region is CASREAGGPPYEQYF. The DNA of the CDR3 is TGTGCCAGCAGAGAAGCGGGAGGTCCCCCCTACGAGCAGTACTTC.

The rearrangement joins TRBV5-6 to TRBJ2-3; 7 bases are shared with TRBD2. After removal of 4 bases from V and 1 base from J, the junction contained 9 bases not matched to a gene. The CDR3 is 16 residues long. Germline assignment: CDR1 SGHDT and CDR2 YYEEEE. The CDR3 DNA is TGTGCCAGCAGCGACGCCGGGACTATGCGCACAGATACGCAGTATTTT. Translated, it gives CASSDAGTMRTDTQYF.

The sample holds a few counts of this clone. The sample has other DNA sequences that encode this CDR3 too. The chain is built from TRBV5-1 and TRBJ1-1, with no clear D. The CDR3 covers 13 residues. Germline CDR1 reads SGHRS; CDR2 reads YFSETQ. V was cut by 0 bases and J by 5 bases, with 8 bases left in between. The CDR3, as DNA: TGCGCCAGCAGCTTGGCCGGGGTTACTGAAGCTTTCTTT. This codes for CASSLAGVTEAFF.

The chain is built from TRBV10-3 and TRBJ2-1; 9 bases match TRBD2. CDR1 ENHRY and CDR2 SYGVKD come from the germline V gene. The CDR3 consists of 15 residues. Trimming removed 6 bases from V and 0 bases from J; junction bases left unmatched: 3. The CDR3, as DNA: TGTGCCATCAGGACTAGCGGAAACTCCTACAATGAGCAGTTCTTC. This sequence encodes CAIRTSGNSYNEQFF.

CDR3 protein: CASSLIAGGEQFF. For the CDR3, the DNA is TGTGCCAGCAGCTTAATAGCGGGAGGGGAGCAGTTCTTC. V gene TRBV7-2 combines with J gene TRBJ2-1; 11 nucleotides align to TRBD2. The CDR3 totals 13 residues. V gave up 2 bases and J gave up 10 bases; unmatched junction bases: 1. Germline V gene sequence: CDR1 SGHTA, CDR2 FQGNSA. The complete variable domain, with remaining parts taken from reference TRBV7-2 and TRBJ2-1, reads GAGVSQSPSNKVTEKGKDVELRCDPISGHTALYWYRQSLGQGLEFLIYFQGNSAPDKSGLPSDRFSAERTGGSVSTLTIQRTQQEDSAVYLCASSLIAGGEQFFGPGTRLTVL.

CDR3 sequence reads: CASSTGGPDTDTQYF. CDR3 nucleotide sequence: TGCGCCAGCAGCACAGGTGGCCCGGACACAGATACGCAGTATTTT. The V call is TRBV5-1, the J call TRBJ2-3; D perhaps matches TRBD1 (5 bases). This CDR3 is 15 amino acids long. CDR1 and CDR2 from the germline V gene are SGHRS and YFSETQ. The germline V and J ends were trimmed by 4 bases and 2 bases, with 14 bases remaining between them. The full variable domain, in which reference TRBV5-1 and TRBJ2-3 provide the parts outside the CDR3, is KAGVTQTPRYLIKTRGQQVTLSCSPISGHRSVSWYQQTPGQGLQFLFEYFSETQRNKGNFPGRFSGRQFSNSRSEMNVSTLELGDSALYLCASSTGGPDTDTQYFGPGTRLTVL.

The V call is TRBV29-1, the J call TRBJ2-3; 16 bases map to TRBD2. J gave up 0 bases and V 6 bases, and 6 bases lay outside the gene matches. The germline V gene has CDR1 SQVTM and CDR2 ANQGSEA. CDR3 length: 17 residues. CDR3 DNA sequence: TGCAGCGTCGCTGGGACTAGCGGGAGGGCTAGCACAGATACGCAGTATTTT. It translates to CSVAGTSGRASTDTQYF.

CDR3 sequence reads: CASTTGSPYNEQFF. In nucleotides, the CDR3 is TGTGCCAGCACGACAGGGAGCCCCTACAATGAGCAGTTCTTC. The J gene is TRBJ2-1, the V gene TRBV5-6; 7 positions match TRBD1. The CDR3 length is 14 residues. V was pared by 6 bases and J by 2 bases, with 5 bases of the junction left unmatched. Germline-derived CDR1 and CDR2 are SGHDT and YYEEEE.

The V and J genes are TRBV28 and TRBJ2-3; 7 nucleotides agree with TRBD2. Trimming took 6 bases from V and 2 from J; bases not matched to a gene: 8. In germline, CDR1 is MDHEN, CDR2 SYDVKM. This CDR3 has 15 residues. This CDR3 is CASSQGLQYTDTQYF. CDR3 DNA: TGTGCCAGCAGCCAGGGACTACAATACACAGATACGCAGTATTTT.

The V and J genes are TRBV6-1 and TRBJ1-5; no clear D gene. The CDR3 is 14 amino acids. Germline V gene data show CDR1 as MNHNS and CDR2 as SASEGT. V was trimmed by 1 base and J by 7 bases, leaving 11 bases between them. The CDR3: CASSEVSGWQPQHF. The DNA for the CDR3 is TGTGCCAGCAGTGAAGTTTCGGGTTGGCAGCCCCAGCATTTT.

CDR3 sequence: CASSVVFSGIVGELFF. CDR3 DNA sequence: TGTGCCAGCTCGGTGGTGTTTAGCGGGATTGTCGGGGAGCTGTTTTTT. This rearrangement joins TRBV7-2 to TRBJ2-2; 8 bases fit TRBD2. J was trimmed by 7 bases and V by 8 bases; bases with no gene match: 15. The germline gives CDR1 SGHTA, CDR2 FQGNSA. This CDR3 has 16 amino acids.

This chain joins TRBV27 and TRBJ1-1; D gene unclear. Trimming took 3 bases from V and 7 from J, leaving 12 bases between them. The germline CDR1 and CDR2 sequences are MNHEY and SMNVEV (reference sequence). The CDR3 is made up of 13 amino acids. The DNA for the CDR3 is TGTGCCAGCAGTTTGGGAGGAAGTGGTGAAGCTTTCTTT. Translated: CASSLGGSGEAFF.

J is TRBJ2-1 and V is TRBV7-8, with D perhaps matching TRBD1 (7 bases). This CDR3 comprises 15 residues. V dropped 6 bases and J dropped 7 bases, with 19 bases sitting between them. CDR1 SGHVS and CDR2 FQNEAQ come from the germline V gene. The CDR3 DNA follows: TGTGCCAGCAGACTTACCCTGACAGGGACTAATGAGCAGTTCTTC. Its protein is CASRLTLTGTNEQFF.

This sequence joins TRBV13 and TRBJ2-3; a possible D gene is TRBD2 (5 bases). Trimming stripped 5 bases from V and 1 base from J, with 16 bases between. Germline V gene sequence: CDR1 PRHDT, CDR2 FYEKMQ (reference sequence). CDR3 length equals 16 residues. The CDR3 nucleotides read TGTGCCAGCAGCACCCAGGAGAGGAGGCGCACAGATACGCAGTATTTT. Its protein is CASSTQERRRTDTQYF.

The CDR3 sequence is CASRKTSGRGGYNEQFF. The CDR3 coding sequence is TGTGCCAGCAGGAAAACTAGCGGGAGAGGGGGCTACAATGAGCAGTTCTTC. The gene calls are TRBV6-4 and TRBJ2-1; 11 positions agree with TRBD2. CDR3 length: 17 amino acids. CDR1 is MRHNA and CDR2 is SNTAGT in the germline V gene. With 6 bases clipped from V and 3 bases from J, the junction kept 10 bases outside the gene matches.